This T cell receptor beta chain was captured by sequencing in a study of cytomegalovirus exposure and HLA in healthy donors. Profiling relied on immunoSEQ multiplex PCR, and the TCRdb table lists in-frame clones only, not all of them. The table records tens of thousands of clones, 84% of them present only once. The CDR3 has 16 amino acids. Germline V gene lookup returns CDR1 SGHRS and CDR2 YFSETQ. V dropped 4 bases and J dropped 8; count of bases not matched to a gene: 15. General study results and limits: More than 150 TCR beta chains were listed as cytomegalovirus-associated. The classifier reportedly diagnosed cytomegalovirus status with high sensitivity and specificity. One later analysis, an examination of the approximately 120 validation repertoires, found that first-cohort TCR clusters tended to co-occur in them.

As regards this clone: Its antigen is still unknown.

The TCR sequence derives from a woman aged 18-29 years in good health and CMV-seropositive. Sample: PBMCs. The rearrangement joins TRBV5-1 to TRBJ2-5; 9 positions agree with TRBD1. In nucleotides, the CDR3 is TGCGCCAGCAGCGAGGGACAGGGTTCCGGTGCTCTAACCCAGTACTTC. It specifies CASSEGQGSGALTQYF. The variable domain in full, completed from reference TRBV5-1 and TRBJ2-5, reads KAGVTQTPRYLIKTRGQQVTLSCSPISGHRSVSWYQQTPGQGLQFLFEYFSETQRNKGNFPGRFSGRQFSNSRSEMNVSTLELGDSALYLCASSEGQGSGALTQYFGPGTRLLVL.